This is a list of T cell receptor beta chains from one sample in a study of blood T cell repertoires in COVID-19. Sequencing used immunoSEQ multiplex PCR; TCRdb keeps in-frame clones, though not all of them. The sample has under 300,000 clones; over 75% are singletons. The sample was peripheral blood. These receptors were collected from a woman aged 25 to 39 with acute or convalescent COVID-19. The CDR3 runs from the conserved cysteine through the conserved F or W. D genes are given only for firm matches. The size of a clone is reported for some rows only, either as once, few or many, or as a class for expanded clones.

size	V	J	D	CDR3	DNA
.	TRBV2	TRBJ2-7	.	CAGSRDIAYEQYF	TGTGCCGGCAGCCGGGACATTGCCTACGAGCAGTACTTC
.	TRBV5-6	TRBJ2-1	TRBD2	CASSGGTSGRVSYNEQFF	TGTGCCAGCAGCGGTGGTACTAGCGGGAGGGTCTCCTACAATGAGCAGTTCTTC
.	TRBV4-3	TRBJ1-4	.	CASSQDITGDTTNEKLFF	TGCGCCAGCAGCCAAGATATAACAGGTGATACAACTAATGAAAAACTGTTTTTT
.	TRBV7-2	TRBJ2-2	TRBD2	CASSLRTSGFNPGELFF	TGTGCCAGCAGCCTCCGGACTAGCGGGTTTAACCCCGGGGAGCTGTTTTTT
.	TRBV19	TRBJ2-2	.	CASSIGTGELFF	TGTGCCAGTAGTATCGGGACAGGGGAGCTGTTTTTT
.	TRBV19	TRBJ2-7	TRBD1	CASSPRQGFGGEQYF	TGTGCCAGTAGTCCCAGACAGGGGTTTGGCGGCGAGCAGTACTTC
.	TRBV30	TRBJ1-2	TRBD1	CAWSATGADGYTF	TGTGCCTGGAGTGCGACAGGGGCGGATGGCTACACCTTC
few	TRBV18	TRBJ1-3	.	CASSPARGQGNTIYF	TGTGCCAGCTCACCCGCGCGGGGTCAAGGAAACACCATATATTTT
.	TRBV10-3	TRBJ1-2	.	CATEDPNRDGYTF	TGTGCCACCGAAGACCCTAACAGGGATGGCTACACCTTC
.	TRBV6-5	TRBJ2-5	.	CASSYFGGGGTQYF	TGTGCCAGCAGTTACTTTGGCGGTGGCGGGACCCAGTACTTC
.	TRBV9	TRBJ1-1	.	CASSVELRDEAFF	TGTGCCAGCAGCGTAGAATTGAGGGATGAAGCTTTCTTT
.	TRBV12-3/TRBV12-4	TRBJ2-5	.	CASTKTALETQYF	TGTGCCAGCACCAAGACTGCTTTGGAGACCCAGTACTTC
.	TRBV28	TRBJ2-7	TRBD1	CASSYPTGGKYEQYF	TGTGCCAGCAGTTATCCCACAGGGGGCAAATACGAGCAGTACTTC
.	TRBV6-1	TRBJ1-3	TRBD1	CASSEWGRGVPGNTIYF	TGTGCCAGCAGTGAATGGGGCAGGGGGGTGCCTGGAAACACCATATATTTT
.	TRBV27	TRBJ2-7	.	CASSLGSGRGPYEQYF	TGTGCCAGCAGTTTGGGGTCAGGCAGGGGCCCCTACGAGCAGTACTTC
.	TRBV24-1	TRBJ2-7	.	CATSDLSHEQYF	TGTGCCACCAGTGATTTAAGCCACGAGCAGTACTTC
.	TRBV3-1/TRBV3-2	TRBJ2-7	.	CASSQVSSYEQYF	TGTGCCAGCAGCCAAGTCAGCTCCTACGAGCAGTACTTC
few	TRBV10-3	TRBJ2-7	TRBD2	CAITPKGGSLYEQYF	TGTGCCATCACCCCAAAGGGCGGGAGCTTATACGAGCAGTACTTC
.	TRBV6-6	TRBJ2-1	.	CASSIKSSYNEQFF	TGTGCCAGCAGTATAAAGAGCTCCTACAATGAGCAGTTCTTC